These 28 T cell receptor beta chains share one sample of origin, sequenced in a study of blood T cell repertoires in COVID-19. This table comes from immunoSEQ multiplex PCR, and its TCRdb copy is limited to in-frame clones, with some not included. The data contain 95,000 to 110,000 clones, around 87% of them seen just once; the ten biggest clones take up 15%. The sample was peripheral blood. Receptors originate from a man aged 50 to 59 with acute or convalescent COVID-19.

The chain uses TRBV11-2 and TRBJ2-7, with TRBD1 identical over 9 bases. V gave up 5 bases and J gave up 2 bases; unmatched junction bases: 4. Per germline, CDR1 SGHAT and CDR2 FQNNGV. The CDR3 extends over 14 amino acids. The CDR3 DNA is TGTGCCAGCAGCCCAGGACAGGGGACCTACGAGCAGTACTTC. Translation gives CASSPGQGTYEQYF.

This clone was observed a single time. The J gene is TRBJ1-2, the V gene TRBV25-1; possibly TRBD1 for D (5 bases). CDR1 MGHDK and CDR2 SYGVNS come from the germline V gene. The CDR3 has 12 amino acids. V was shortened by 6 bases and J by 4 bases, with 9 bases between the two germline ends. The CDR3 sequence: CASRGGAYGYTF. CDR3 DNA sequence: TGTGCCAGCAGGGGAGGGGCCTATGGCTACACCTTC.

DNA of the CDR3: TGTGCCAGTAGTATAGGTCCGTCGGGGGGCAATGAGCAGTTCTTC. Amino acid sequence: CASSIGPSGGNEQFF. V usage is TRBV19 and J usage is TRBJ2-1; 7 positions agree with TRBD2. The germline V gene encodes CDR1 LNHDA and CDR2 SQIVND (reference sequence). The V segment lost 1 base and the J segment 6 bases; nucleotides outside the gene matches: 6. CDR3 length equals 15 residues. Variable domain in full (rest from reference TRBV19 and TRBJ2-1): DGGITQSPKYLFRKEGQNVTLSCEQNLNHDAMYWYRQDPGQGLRLIYYSQIVNDFQKGDIAEGYSVSREKKESFPLTVTSAQKNPTAFYLCASSIGPSGGNEQFFGPGTRLTVL.

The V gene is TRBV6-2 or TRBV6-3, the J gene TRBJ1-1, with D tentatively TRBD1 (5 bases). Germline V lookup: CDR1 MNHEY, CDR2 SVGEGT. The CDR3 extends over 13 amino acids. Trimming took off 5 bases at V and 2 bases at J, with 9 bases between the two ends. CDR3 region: CASSLDSNTEAFF. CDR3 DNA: TGTGCCAGCAGTCTAGACAGCAACACTGAAGCTTTCTTT.

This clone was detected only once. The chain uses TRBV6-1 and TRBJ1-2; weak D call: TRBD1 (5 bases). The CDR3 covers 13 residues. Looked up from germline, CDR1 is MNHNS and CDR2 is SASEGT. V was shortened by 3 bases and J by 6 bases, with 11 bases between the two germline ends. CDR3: CASSDRTLDGYTF. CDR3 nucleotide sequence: TGTGCCAGCAGTGATAGGACACTTGATGGCTACACCTTC.

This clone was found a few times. The CDR3 sequence: CATQTGGDYNEQFF. CDR3 DNA: TGTGCCACTCAGACGGGAGGGGACTACAATGAGCAGTTCTTC. The chain uses TRBV19 and TRBJ2-1; 8 bases line up with TRBD2. Germline V gene sequence: CDR1 LNHDA, CDR2 SQIVND (reference sequence). CDR3 length: 14 residues. The V gene end was trimmed by 10 bases and the J gene end by 3 bases; junction bases not matched to a gene: 8.

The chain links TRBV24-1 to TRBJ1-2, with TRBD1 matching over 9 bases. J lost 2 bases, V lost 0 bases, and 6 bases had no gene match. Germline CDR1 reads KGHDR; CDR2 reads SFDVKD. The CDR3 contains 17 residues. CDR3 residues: CATSDLQGTGWNYGYTF. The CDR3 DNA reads TGTGCCACCAGTGATTTGCAGGGGACAGGGTGGAACTATGGCTACACCTTC.

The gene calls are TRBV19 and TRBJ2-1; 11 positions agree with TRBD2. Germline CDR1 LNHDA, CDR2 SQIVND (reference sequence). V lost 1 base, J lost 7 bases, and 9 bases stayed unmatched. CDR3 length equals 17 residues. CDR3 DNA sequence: TGTGCCAGTAGTATAGCCCGACTAGCGGGAATTCGTAATGAGCAGTTCTTC. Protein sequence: CASSIARLAGIRNEQFF. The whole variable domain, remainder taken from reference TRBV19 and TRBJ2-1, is DGGITQSPKYLFRKEGQNVTLSCEQNLNHDAMYWYRQDPGQGLRLIYYSQIVNDFQKGDIAEGYSVSREKKESFPLTVTSAQKNPTAFYLCASSIARLAGIRNEQFFGPGTRLTVL.

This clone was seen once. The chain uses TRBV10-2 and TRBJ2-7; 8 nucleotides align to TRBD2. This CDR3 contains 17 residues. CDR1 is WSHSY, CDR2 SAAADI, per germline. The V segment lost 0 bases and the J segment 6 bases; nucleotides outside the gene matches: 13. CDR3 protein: CASSESLLAGRRVEQYF. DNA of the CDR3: TGCGCCAGCAGTGAGTCCCTATTAGCGGGACGGAGGGTCGAGCAGTACTTC.

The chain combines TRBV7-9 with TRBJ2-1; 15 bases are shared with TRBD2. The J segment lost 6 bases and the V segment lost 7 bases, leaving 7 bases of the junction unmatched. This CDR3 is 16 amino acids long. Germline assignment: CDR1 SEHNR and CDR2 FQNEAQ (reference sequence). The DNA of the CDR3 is TGTGCCAGCACCAGACGGGGACTAGCGGGAGGCAATGAGCAGTTCTTC. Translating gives CASTRRGLAGGNEQFF.

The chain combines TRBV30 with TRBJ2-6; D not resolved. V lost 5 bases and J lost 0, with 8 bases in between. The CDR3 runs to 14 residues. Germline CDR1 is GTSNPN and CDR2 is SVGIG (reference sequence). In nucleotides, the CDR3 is TGTGCCTGGGGCTTGCGCTCTGGGGCCAACGTCCTGACTTTC. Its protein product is CAWGLRSGANVLTF.

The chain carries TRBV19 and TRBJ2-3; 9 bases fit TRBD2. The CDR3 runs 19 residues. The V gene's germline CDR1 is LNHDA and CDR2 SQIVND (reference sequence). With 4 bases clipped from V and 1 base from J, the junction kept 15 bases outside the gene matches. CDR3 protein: CASSRLSSGIRTGTDTQYF. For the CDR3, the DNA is TGTGCCAGTAGTAGGTTGTCTAGCGGGATCAGGACCGGCACAGATACGCAGTATTTT.

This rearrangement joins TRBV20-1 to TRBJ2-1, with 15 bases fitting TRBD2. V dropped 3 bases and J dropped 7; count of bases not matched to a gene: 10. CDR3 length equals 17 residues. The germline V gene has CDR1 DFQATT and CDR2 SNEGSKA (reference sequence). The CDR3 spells CSASLAGTSGRRNEQFF. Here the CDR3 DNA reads TGCAGTGCTAGTCTAGCCGGGACTAGCGGGAGGAGGAATGAGCAGTTCTTC.

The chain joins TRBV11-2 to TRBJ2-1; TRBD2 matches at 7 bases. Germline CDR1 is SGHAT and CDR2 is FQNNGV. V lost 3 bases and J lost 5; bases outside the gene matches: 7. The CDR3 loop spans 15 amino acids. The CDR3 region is CASSFNLAANNEQFF. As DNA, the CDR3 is TGTGCCAGCAGCTTTAATCTAGCGGCGAACAATGAGCAGTTCTTC.

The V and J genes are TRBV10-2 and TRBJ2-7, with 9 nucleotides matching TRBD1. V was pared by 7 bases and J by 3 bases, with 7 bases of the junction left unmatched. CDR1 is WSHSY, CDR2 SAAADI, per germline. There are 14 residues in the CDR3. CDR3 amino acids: CASTAGTGLYEQYF. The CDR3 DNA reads TGCGCCAGCACCGCCGGGACAGGGCTCTACGAGCAGTACTTC.

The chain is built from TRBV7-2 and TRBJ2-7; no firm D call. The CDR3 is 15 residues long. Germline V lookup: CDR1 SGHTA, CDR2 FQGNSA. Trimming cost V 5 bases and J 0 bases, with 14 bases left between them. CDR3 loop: CASSLQPSSSYEQYF. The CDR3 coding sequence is TGTGCCAGCAGCCTACAGCCCTCGAGCTCCTACGAGCAGTACTTC.

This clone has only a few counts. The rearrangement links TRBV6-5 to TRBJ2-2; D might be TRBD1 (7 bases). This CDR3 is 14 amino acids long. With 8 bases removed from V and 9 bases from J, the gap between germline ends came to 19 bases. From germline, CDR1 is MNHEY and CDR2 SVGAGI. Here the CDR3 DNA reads TGTGCCAGCCGCCCGGCGGCAGGGGGGAGGGAGCTGTTTTTT. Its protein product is CASRPAAGGRELFF.

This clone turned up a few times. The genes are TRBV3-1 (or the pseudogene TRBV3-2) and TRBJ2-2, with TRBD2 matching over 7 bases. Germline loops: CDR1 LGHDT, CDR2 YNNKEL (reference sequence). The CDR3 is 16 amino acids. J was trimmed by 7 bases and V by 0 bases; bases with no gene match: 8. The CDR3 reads CASSQDLGGTHGELFF. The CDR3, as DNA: TGTGCCAGCAGCCAAGATCTCGGGGGGACCCACGGGGAGCTGTTTTTT.

The CDR3 here is CASSQDRRNNEQFF. CDR3 DNA sequence: TGTGCCAGCAGCCAAGATAGGCGGAACAATGAGCAGTTCTTC. The V and J genes are TRBV4-2 and TRBJ2-1; no clear D. Trimming shortened V by 0 bases and J by 5 bases, and 8 bases separated the two germline ends. CDR3 size: 14 residues. Germline CDR1 is LGHNA and CDR2 is YNFKEQ.

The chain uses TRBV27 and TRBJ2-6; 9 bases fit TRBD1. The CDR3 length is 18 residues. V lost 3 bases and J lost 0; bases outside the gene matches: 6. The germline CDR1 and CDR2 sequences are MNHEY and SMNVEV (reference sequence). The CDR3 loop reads CASSLYRGLSSGANVLTF. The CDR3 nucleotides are TGTGCCAGCAGTTTGTACAGGGGGCTGAGCTCTGGGGCCAACGTCCTGACTTTC.

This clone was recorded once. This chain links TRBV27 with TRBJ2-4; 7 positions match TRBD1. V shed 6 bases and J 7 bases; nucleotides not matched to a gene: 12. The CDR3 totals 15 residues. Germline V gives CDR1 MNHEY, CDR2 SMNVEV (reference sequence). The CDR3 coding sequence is TGTGCCAGCAGCCGCCGACAGGGAAGTTTGAACATTCAGTACTTC. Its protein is CASSRRQGSLNIQYF.

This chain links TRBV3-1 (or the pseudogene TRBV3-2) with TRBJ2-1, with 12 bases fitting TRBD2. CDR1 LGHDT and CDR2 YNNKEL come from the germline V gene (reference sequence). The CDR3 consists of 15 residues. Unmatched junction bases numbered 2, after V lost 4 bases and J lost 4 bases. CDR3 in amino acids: CASSPGLAGYNEQFF. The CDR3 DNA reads TGTGCCAGCAGCCCCGGACTAGCGGGGTACAATGAGCAGTTCTTC.

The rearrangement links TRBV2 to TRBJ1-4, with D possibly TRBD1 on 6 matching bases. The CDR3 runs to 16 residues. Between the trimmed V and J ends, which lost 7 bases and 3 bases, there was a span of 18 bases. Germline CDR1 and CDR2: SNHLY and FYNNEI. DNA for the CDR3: TGTGCCAGCAAGTATAGCAGGGGCCTCCCTAATGAAAAACTGTTTTTT. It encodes CASKYSRGLPNEKLFF.

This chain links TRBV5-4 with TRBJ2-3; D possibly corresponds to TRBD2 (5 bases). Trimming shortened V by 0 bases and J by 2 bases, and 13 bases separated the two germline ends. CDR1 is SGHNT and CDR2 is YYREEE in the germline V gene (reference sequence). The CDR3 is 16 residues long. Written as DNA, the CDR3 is TGTGCCAGCAGCTTGGGGGCTAGCAGATACACAGATACGCAGTATTTT. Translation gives CASSLGASRYTDTQYF.

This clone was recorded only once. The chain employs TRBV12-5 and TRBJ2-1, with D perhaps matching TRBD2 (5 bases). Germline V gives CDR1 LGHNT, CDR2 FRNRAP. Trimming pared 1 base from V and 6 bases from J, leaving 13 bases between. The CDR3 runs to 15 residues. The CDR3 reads CASGLDEASGNEQFF. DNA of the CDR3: TGTGCTAGTGGTTTGGACGAGGCCAGCGGCAATGAGCAGTTCTTC. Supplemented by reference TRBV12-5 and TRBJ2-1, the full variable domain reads DARVTQTPRHKVTEMGQEVTMRCQPILGHNTVFWYRQTMMQGLELLAYFRNRAPLDDSGMPKDRFSAEMPDATLATLKIQPSEPRDSAVYFCASGLDEASGNEQFFGPGTRLTVL.

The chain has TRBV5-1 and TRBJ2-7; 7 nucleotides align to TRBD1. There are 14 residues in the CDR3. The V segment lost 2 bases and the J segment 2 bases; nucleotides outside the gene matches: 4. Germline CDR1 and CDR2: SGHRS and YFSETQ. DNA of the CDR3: TGCGCCAGCAGCTTAAGGGGGCTTCCCTACGAGCAGTACTTC. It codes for CASSLRGLPYEQYF. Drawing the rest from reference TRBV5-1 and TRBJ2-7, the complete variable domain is KAGVTQTPRYLIKTRGQQVTLSCSPISGHRSVSWYQQTPGQGLQFLFEYFSETQRNKGNFPGRFSGRQFSNSRSEMNVSTLELGDSALYLCASSLRGLPYEQYFGPGTRLTVT.

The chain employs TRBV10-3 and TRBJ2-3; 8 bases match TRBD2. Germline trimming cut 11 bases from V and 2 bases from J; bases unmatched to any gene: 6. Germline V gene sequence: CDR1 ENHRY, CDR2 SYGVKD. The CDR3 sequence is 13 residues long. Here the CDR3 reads CAPRGADTDTQYF. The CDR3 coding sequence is TGTGCCCCGCGGGGGGCGGACACAGATACGCAGTATTTT.

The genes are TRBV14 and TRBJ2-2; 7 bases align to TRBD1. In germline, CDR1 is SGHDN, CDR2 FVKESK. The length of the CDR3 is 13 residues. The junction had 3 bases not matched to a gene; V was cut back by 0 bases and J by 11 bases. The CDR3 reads CASSQDRGGELFF. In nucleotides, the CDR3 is TGTGCCAGCAGCCAAGATCGAGGGGGCGAGCTGTTTTTT.